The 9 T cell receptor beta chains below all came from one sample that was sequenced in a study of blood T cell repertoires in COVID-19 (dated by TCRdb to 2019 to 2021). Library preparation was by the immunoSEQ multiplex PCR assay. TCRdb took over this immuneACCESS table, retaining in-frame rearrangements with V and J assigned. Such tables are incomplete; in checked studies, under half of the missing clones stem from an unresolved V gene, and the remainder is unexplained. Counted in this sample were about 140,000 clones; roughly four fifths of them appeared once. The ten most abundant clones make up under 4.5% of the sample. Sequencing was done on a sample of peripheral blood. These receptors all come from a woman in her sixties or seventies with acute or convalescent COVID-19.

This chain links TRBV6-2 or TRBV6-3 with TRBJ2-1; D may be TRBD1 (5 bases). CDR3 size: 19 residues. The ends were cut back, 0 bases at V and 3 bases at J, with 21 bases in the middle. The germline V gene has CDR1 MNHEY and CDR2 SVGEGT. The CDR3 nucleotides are TGTGCCAGCAGTTACTCGGGTGGAGCCGTGGGGCCAAGCTACAATGAGCAGTTCTTC. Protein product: CASSYSGGAVGPSYNEQFF.

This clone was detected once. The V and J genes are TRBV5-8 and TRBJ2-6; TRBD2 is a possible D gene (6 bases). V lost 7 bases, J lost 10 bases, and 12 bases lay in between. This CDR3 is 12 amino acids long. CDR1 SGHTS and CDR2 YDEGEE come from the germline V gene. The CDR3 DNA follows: TGTGCCAGCCTTCCAGGACTAAACGTCCTGACTTTC. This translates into CASLPGLNVLTF.

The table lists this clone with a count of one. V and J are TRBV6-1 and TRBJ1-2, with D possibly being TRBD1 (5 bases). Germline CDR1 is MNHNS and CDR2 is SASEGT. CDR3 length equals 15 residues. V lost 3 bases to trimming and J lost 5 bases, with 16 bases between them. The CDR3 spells CASSDIGRTIYGYTF. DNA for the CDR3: TGTGCCAGCAGTGATATCGGACGGACAATTTATGGCTACACCTTC.

CDR3 bases: TGTGCCAGCAGGGTGACTAGCACCTACGAGCAGTACTTC. It translates to CASRVTSTYEQYF. This chain uses TRBV2 with TRBJ2-7, with TRBD2 matching 7 bases. The junction had 4 bases not matched to a gene; V was cut back by 6 bases and J by 2 bases. CDR1 SNHLY and CDR2 FYNNEI come from the germline V gene. CDR3 length equals 13 residues.

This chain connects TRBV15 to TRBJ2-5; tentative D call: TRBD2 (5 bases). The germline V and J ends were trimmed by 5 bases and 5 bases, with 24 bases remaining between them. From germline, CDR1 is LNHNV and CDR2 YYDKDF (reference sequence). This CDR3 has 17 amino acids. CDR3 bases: TGTGCCACCAGCTCCTTCTCGTTTAGCGTCCGGGCCGAGACCCAGTACTTC. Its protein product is CATSSFSFSVRAETQYF.

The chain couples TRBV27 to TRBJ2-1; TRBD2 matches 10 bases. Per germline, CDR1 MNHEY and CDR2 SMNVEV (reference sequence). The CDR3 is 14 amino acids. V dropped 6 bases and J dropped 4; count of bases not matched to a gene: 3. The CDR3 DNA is TGTGCCAGCAGACTAGCGGGGCGATACAATGAGCAGTTCTTC. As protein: CASRLAGRYNEQFF.

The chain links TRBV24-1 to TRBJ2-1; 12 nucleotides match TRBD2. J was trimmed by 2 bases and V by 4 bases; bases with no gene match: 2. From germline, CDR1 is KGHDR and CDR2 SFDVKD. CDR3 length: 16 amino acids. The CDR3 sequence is CATSDRTSGTYNEQFF. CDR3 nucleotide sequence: TGTGCCACCAGTGACAGGACTAGCGGGACCTACAATGAGCAGTTCTTC.

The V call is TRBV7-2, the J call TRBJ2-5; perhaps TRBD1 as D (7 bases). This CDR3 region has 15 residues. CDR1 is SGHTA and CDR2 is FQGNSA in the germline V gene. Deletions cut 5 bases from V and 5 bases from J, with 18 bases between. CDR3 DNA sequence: TGTGCCAGCAGCCAGGGGGACGGGAGAGGTGAGACCCAGTACTTC. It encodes CASSQGDGRGETQYF.

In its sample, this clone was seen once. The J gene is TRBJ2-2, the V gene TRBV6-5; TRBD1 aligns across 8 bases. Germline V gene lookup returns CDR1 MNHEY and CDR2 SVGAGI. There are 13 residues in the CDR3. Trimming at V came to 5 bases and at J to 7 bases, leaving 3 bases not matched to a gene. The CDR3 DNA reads TGTGCCAGCAGTCTGACAGGGGACGGGGAGCTGTTTTTT. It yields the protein CASSLTGDGELFF.